These 17 T cell receptor beta chains originate from one sample sequenced in a study of T cells in Graves' hyperthyroidism and ophthalmopathy (dated by TCRdb to the late 2010s). Library construction relied on multiplex PCR. The data were produced on an Illumina HiSeq 2000. Amplification of TCR beta CDR3 regions was carried out from RNA transcripts. For the first round of RT-PCR on the TCR CDR3, the HTBI primer set was used together with the Qiagen OneStep RT-PCR kit. TCRdb cleaned the public reads at Q25 with fastp, built clones with MiXCR and kept in-frame beta chains. Identical CDR3 proteins give one entry, which carries the most common genes and DNA. For this sample there are more than 450,000 distinct CDR3 sequences; 11% to 15% appear just once. The ten biggest clones cover approximately 15% of the sample. The sample taken for sequencing was blood. These receptors came from a woman between 40 and 55 years old with Graves' hyperthyroidism.

This clonotype showed up just a few times. The V gene is TRBV9, the J gene TRBJ1-1; D call uncertain. CDR3 length equals 12 residues. Germline CDR1 SGDLS, CDR2 YYNGEE. The ends were cut back, 3 bases at V and 1 base at J, with 4 bases in the middle. CDR3 residues: CASSEPNTEAFF. CDR3 coding DNA: TGTGCCAGCAGCGAACCGAACACTGAAGCTTTCTTT.

This clonotype was seen ten or more times. The chain has TRBV20-1 and TRBJ1-5, with D possibly TRBD1 on 6 matching bases. This CDR3 region has 16 residues. Germline V gene data show CDR1 as DFQATT and CDR2 as SNEGSKA (reference sequence). Deletions cut 4 bases from V and 10 bases from J, with 26 bases between. Written as DNA, the CDR3 is TGCAGTGCTACATTACCGACCCTACCGACAGGCATACCCCAGCATTTT. This gives the protein CSATLPTLPTGIPQHF.

This clonotype occurred many times. The rearrangement joins TRBV7-8 to TRBJ2-1; D is ambiguous. The CDR3 sequence is 14 residues long. Germline-derived CDR1 and CDR2 are SGHVS and FQNEAQ. V lost 0 bases to trimming and J lost 10 bases, with 13 bases between them. In DNA, the CDR3 is TGTGCCAGCAGCTTAGCGGTCATTCAAGAGGAGCAGTTCTTC. Amino acids: CASSLAVIQEEQFF.

The table lists this clonotype with many counts. The chain carries TRBV20-1 and TRBJ2-7, with 7 nucleotides matching TRBD2. The CDR3 runs 12 residues. CDR1 is DFQATT and CDR2 is SNEGSKA in the germline V gene (reference sequence). The ends lost 6 bases at V and 4 bases at J; junction bases unmatched: 6. CDR3 in amino acids: CSARLAGYEQYF. In DNA form, the CDR3 reads TGCAGTGCGAGACTAGCCGGGTACGAGCAGTACTTC.

There are many counts of this clonotype. The genes are TRBV6-2 or TRBV6-3 and TRBJ2-3, with 7 bases identical to TRBD1. The CDR3 length is 14 residues. CDR1 and CDR2 (germline): MNHEY, SVGEGT. With 10 bases clipped from V and 2 bases from J, the junction kept 9 bases outside the gene matches. The CDR3 DNA reads as TGTGCCACCAGCCCGGGACAGCTCACAGATACGCAGTATTTT. This gives the protein CATSPGQLTDTQYF.

This chain uses TRBV6-1 with TRBJ2-1; D uncertain. Trimming pared 8 bases from V and 2 bases from J, leaving 13 bases between. Germline values: CDR1 MNHNS, CDR2 SASEGT. The CDR3 runs to 14 residues. For the CDR3, the DNA is TGTGCCAGCCGCCGCCTTAACGCCTACAATGAGCAGTTCTTC. It codes for CASRRLNAYNEQFF.

Points on this clonotype: A read error may explain this, as a much larger clone is one base away. The chain is built from TRBV18 and TRBJ2-3; weak D call: TRBD2 (5 bases). Germline lookup yields CDR1 KGHSH and CDR2 LQKENI. Trimming cost V 8 bases and J 0 bases, with 15 bases left between them. CDR3 length: 15 amino acids. CDR3 protein: CASPVLDSSTDTQYF. For the CDR3, the DNA is TGTGCCAGCCCCGTCCTGGACTCTAGCACAGATACGCAGTATTTT. The whole variable domain, remainder taken from reference TRBV18 and TRBJ2-3, is NAGVMQNPRHLVRRRGQEARLRCSPMKGHSHVYWYRQLPEEGLKFMVYLQKENIIDESGMPKERFSAEFPKEGPSILRIQQVVRGDSAAYFCASPVLDSSTDTQYFGPGTRLTVL.

This clonotype has just one count. The chain joins TRBV9 to TRBJ2-7; D is perhaps TRBD2 (6 bases). The V gene's germline CDR1 is SGDLS and CDR2 YYNGEE. The CDR3 spans 14 residues. Between the trimmed V and J ends, which lost 4 bases and 7 bases, there was a span of 18 bases. Here the CDR3 reads CASSPWSGGNEQYF. The CDR3 DNA sequence: TGTGCCAGCAGCCCATGGTCGGGCGGGAATGAGCAGTACTTC.

This clonotype was seen many times. The V call is TRBV27, the J call TRBJ1-5; D remains ambiguous. V lost 3 bases and J 0 bases, leaving 9 bases between the germline ends. Germline V gene sequence: CDR1 MNHEY, CDR2 SMNVEV (reference sequence). CDR3 length: 15 residues. CDR3 region: CASSFGPHSNQPQHF. The CDR3 region has the DNA TGTGCCAGCAGTTTTGGACCCCATAGCAATCAGCCCCAGCATTTT.

This clonotype came up many times. The chain recombines TRBV12-5 with TRBJ1-1; possible D gene TRBD1, 5 bases. CDR1 is LGHNT and CDR2 is FRNRAP in the germline V gene. Trimming stripped 7 bases from V and 6 bases from J, with 18 bases between. The CDR3 totals 14 residues. This chain's CDR3 is CASAGTEGRAEAFF. The CDR3 bases are TGTGCTAGTGCCGGGACGGAGGGGAGGGCTGAAGCTTTCTTT. Complete variable domain (other parts from reference TRBV12-5 and TRBJ1-1): DARVTQTPRHKVTEMGQEVTMRCQPILGHNTVFWYRQTMMQGLELLAYFRNRAPLDDSGMPKDRFSAEMPDATLATLKIQPSEPRDSAVYFCASAGTEGRAEAFFGQGTRLTVV.

This clonotype was detected ten times or more. This chain links TRBV27 with TRBJ2-1; 10 bases align to TRBD2. The J segment lost 0 bases and the V segment lost 3 bases, leaving 8 bases of the junction unmatched. The germline V gene encodes CDR1 MNHEY and CDR2 SMNVEV (reference sequence). The CDR3 extends over 18 amino acids. Written as DNA, the CDR3 is TGTGCCAGCAGTTTGGGAGCGGGAGGGCTCAGCTCCTACAATGAGCAGTTCTTC. Protein: CASSLGAGGLSSYNEQFF.

This clonotype was counted ten times or more. The V gene is TRBV20-1, the J gene TRBJ2-5; 8 nucleotides line up with TRBD1. From germline, CDR1 is DFQATT and CDR2 SNEGSKA (reference sequence). With 5 bases clipped from V and 4 bases from J, the junction kept 9 bases outside the gene matches. The CDR3 length is 14 residues. The CDR3 reads CSAGKQGTGETQYF. The CDR3 bases are TGCAGTGCTGGGAAACAGGGGACAGGAGAGACCCAGTACTTC.

The sample holds a few counts of this clonotype. This sequence joins TRBV6-1 and TRBJ2-7; 10 nucleotides line up with TRBD2. Germline CDR1 and CDR2: MNHNS and SASEGT. Trimming cost V 7 bases and J 1 base; bases outside gene matches: 4. The CDR3 sequence is 14 residues long. The CDR3 loop is CASTGTSESYEQYF. In nucleotides, the CDR3 is TGTGCCAGCACCGGGACTAGCGAATCCTACGAGCAGTACTTC.

The sample holds a few counts of this clonotype. This chain connects TRBV4-1 to TRBJ2-5; a possible D gene is TRBD2 (5 bases). Trimming removed 1 base at V and 5 bases at J, with 14 bases between. The V gene's germline CDR1 is MGHRA and CDR2 YSYEKL. The length of the CDR3 is 15 residues. CDR3: CASSQASGVGETQYF. The CDR3 DNA reads as TGCGCCAGCAGCCAAGCCAGCGGAGTTGGGGAGACCCAGTACTTC.

V is TRBV5-6 and J is TRBJ1-4; D is uncertain. Germline V gives CDR1 SGHDT, CDR2 YYEEEE. The CDR3 contains 12 residues. V lost 0 bases and J lost 10, with 7 bases in between. Here the CDR3 reads CASSLEEGKLFF. In DNA form, the CDR3 reads TGTGCCAGCAGCTTGGAGGAGGGAAAACTGTTTTTT.

This clonotype was counted between two and nine times. The CDR3 bases are TGTGCCATCAGTGAAAGAAGAGCGGGAGGTGCCTACGAGCAGTACTTC. The encoded protein is CAISERRAGGAYEQYF. The V call is TRBV10-3, the J call TRBJ2-7, with TRBD2 identical over 9 bases. CDR3 length: 16 amino acids. The junction had 8 bases not matched to a gene; V was cut back by 3 bases and J by 2 bases. Germline V gene sequence: CDR1 ENHRY, CDR2 SYGVKD.

Of note for this clonotype: One end of the junction does not line up with germline, which may come from a read error. V gene TRBV11-2 combines with J gene TRBJ2-7, with unresolved D. This CDR3 is built from 12 residues. CDR1 is SGHAT and CDR2 is FQNNGV in the germline V gene. CDR3 coding DNA: TGCGCCAGCAGCCCCCCCTCCGTCGAGCAGTACTTC. Residues: CASSPPSVEQYF.